This T cell receptor (beta chain) was sequenced for a study of beta chain features in type 1 diabetes. Overall study findings and caveats: Equally in patients and controls, PCR might preferentially amplify shorter templates. VDJ junctions in type 1 diabetes patients carried more deletions and fewer insertions. Still unanswered here is whether HLA type influences TCRB rearrangement.

The CDR3 is 11 residues long. The germline V gene encodes CDR1 DFQATT and CDR2 SNEGSKA (reference sequence). Trimming took 6 bases from V and 8 from J, leaving 10 bases between them. Reverse transcribing all isolated RNA meant expressed TCRB transcripts were sequenced. The assay was immunoSEQ multiplex PCR, and TCRdb's table has in-frame clones only and misses some. The sample holds around 400,000 clones, over 13% seen once. CD45RO/CCR7/CD25/CD127/CD95/CD27 separated CD4+ naive, central memory, regulatory and stem cell-like memory cells by sorting. As concerns this clone: Its specificity is not known.

This chain uses TRBV20-1 with TRBJ1-4, with D uncertain. The receptor comes from a woman younger than 35 in good health. The sequencing input was naive CD4+ T cells from blood. The CDR3 DNA follows: TGCAGTGCAGCCCCCGTGGAAAAACTGTTTTTT. Translation: CSAAPVEKLFF.